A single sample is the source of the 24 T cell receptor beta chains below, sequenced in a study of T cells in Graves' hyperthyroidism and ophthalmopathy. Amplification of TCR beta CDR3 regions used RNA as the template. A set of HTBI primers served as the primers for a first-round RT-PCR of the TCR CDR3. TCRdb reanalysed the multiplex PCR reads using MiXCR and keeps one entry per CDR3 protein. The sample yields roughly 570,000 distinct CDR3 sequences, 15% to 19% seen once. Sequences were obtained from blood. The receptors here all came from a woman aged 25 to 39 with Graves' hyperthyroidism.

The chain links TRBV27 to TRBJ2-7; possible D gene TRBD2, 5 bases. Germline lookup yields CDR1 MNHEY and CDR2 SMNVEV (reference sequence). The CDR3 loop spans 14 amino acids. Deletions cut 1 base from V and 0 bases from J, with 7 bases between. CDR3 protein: CASSLWESSYEQYF. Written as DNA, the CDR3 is TGTGCCAGCAGTTTATGGGAGAGCTCCTACGAGCAGTACTTC.

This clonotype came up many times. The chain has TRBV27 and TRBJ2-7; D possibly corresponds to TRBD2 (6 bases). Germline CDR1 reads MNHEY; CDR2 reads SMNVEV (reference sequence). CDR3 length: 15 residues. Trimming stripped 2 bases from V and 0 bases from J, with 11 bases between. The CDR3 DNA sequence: TGTGCCAGCAGTTTAGCGGGAAGCAACTCCTACGAGCAGTACTTC. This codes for CASSLAGSNSYEQYF.

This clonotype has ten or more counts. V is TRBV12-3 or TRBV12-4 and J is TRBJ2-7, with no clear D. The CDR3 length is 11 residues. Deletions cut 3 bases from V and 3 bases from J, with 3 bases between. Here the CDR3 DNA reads TGTGCCAGCAGTTTTCGCTACGAGCAGTACTTC. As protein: CASSFRYEQYF.

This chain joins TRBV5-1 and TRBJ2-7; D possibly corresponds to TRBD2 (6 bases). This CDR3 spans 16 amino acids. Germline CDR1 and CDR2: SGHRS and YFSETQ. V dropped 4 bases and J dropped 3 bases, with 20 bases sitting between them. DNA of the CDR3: TGCGCCAGCAGCCCAGACGGCGGGACGCCTAACTACGAGCAGTACTTC. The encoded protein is CASSPDGGTPNYEQYF.

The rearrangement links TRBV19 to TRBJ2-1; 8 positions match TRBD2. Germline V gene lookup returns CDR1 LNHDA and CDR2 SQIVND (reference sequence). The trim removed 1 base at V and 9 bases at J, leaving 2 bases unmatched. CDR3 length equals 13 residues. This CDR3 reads CASSIVTSGEQFF. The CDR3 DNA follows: TGTGCCAGTAGTATAGTAACTAGCGGTGAGCAGTTCTTC.

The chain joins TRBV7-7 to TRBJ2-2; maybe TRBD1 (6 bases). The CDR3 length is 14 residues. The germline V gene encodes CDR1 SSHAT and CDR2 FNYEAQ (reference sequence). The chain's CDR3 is CASAQGPGPGELFF. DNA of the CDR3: TGTGCTAGCGCACAGGGCCCGGGCCCCGGGGAGCTGTTTTTT.

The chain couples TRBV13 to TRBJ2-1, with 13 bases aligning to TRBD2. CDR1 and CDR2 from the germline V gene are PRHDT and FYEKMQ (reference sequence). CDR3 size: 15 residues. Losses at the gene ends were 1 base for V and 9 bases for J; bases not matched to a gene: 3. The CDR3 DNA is TGTGCCAGCAGCTTAGTGGGGACTAGCGGGACTGAGCAGTTCTTC. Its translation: CASSLVGTSGTEQFF.

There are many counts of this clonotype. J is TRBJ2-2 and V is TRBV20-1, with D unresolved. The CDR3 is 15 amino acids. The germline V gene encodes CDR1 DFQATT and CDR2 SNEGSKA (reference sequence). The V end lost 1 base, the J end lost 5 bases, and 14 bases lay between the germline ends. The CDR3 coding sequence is TGCAGTGCTAGAGCTCCCAGCTCACAGACCGGGGAGCTGTTTTTT. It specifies CSARAPSSQTGELFF.

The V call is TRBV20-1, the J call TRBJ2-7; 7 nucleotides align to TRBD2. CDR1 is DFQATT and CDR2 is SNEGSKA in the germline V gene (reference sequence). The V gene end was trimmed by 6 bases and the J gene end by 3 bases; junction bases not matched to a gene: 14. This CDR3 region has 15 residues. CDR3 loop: CSAPEGGKGVYEQYF. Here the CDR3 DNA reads TGCAGTGCCCCAGAGGGAGGGAAGGGAGTCTACGAGCAGTACTTC.

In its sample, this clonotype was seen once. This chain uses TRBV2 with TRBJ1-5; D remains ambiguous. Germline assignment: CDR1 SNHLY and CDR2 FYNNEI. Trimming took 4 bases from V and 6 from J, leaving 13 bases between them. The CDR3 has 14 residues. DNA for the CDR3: TGTGCCAGCAGTGTTTTAGGGATCGTTCAGCCCCAGCATTTT. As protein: CASSVLGIVQPQHF.

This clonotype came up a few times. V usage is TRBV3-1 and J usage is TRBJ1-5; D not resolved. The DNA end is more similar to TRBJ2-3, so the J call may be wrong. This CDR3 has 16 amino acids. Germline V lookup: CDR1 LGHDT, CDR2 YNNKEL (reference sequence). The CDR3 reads CASSQGTVNSNQPQYF. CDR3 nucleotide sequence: TGTGCCAGCAGCCAAGGGACCGTTAATAGCAATCAGCCCCAGTATTTT.

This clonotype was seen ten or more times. The CDR3 DNA follows: TGTGCCAGCAGTCCAAAATTTAGTCCACACGAGCAGTACTTC. This gives the protein CASSPKFSPHEQYF. The chain combines TRBV12-3 or TRBV12-4 with TRBJ2-7, with D unresolved. Trimming shortened V by 5 bases and J by 5 bases, and 16 bases separated the two germline ends. This CDR3 region has 14 residues.

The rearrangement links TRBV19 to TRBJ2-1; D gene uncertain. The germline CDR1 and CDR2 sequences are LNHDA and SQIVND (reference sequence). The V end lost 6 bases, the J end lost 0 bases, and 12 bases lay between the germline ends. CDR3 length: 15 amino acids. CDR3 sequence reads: CASRRTLSSYNEQFF. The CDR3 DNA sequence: TGTGCCAGTAGGAGGACGTTGAGCTCCTACAATGAGCAGTTCTTC.

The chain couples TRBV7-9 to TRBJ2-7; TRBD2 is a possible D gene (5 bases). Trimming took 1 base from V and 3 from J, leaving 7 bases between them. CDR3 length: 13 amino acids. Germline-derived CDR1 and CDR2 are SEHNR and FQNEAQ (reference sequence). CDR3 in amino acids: CASSLEDFYEQYF. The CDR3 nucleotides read TGTGCCAGCAGCTTAGAGGACTTCTACGAGCAGTACTTC.

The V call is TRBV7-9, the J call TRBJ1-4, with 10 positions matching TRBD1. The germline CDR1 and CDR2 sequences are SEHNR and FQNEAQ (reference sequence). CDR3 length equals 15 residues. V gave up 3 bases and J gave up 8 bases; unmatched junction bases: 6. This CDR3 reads CASSLTGGLGEKLFF. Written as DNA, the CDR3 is TGTGCCAGCAGCTTGACAGGGGGCTTAGGAGAAAAACTGTTTTTT.

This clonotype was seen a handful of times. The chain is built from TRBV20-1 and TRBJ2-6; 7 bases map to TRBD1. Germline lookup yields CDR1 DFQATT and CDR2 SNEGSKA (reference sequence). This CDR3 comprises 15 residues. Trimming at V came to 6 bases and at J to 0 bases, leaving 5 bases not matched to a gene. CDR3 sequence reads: CSAWTGSSGANVLTF. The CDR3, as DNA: TGCAGTGCATGGACAGGAAGCTCTGGGGCCAACGTCCTGACTTTC.

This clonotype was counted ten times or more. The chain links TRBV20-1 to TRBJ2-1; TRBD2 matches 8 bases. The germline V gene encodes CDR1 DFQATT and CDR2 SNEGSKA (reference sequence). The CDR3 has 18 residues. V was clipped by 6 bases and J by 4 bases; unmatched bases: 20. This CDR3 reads CSALKREPPPPPYNEQFF. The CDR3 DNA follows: TGCAGTGCCCTGAAGCGGGAGCCCCCTCCTCCACCTTACAATGAGCAGTTCTTC.

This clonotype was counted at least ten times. CDR3 nucleotide sequence: TGTGCTAGTGGTTTGGGGCAGGGGAGCAATCAGCCCCAGCATTTT. Translating it yields CASGLGQGSNQPQHF. The chain recombines TRBV12-5 with TRBJ1-5, with a tentative D call TRBD1 (6 bases). V lost 1 base and J lost 1, with 8 bases in between. In germline, CDR1 is LGHNT, CDR2 FRNRAP. The CDR3 contains 15 residues.

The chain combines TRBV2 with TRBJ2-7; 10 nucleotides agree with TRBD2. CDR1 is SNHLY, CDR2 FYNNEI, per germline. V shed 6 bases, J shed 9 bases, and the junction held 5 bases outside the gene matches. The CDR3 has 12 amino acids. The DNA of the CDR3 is TGTGCCAGCAGCCGACTAGCGGGCGCGCAGTACTTC. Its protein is CASSRLAGAQYF.

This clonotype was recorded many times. CDR3 residues: CASTNSGPPVVNEQFF. In DNA form, the CDR3 reads TGTGCCAGCACCAATTCCGGACCCCCGGTGGTGAATGAGCAGTTCTTC. The V gene is TRBV27, the J gene TRBJ2-1; D remains ambiguous. CDR1 is MNHEY, CDR2 SMNVEV, per germline (reference sequence). This CDR3 contains 16 residues. The V end lost 7 bases, the J end lost 7 bases, and 23 bases lay between the germline ends.

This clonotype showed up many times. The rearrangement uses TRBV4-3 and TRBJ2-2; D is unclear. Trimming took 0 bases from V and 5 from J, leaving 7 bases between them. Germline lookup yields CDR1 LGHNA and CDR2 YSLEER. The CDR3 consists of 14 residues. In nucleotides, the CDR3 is TGCGCCAGCAGCCAAGATCGATTGACCGGGGAGCTGTTTTTT. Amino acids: CASSQDRLTGELFF.

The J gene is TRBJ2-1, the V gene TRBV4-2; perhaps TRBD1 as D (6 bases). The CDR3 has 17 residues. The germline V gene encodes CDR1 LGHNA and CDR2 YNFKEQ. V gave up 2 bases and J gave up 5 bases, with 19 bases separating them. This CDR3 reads CASSQIFRDTPNNEQFF. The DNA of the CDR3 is TGTGCCAGCAGCCAAATTTTCCGGGACACACCAAACAATGAGCAGTTCTTC.

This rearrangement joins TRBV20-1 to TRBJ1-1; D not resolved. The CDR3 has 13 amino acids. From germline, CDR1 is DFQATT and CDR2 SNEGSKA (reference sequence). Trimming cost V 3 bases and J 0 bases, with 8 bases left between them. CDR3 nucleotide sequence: TGCAGTGCTAGTTTACCCATGAACACTGAAGCTTTCTTT. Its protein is CSASLPMNTEAFF.

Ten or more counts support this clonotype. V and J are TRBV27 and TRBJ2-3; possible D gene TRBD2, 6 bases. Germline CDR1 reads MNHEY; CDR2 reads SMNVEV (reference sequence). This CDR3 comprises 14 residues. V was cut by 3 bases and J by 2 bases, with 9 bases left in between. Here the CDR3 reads CASSLGGYTDTQYF. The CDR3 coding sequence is TGTGCCAGCAGTTTGGGGGGATACACAGATACGCAGTATTTT.